This TCR beta chain was sequenced during a study of T cell changes during pregnancy in multiple sclerosis (dated by TCRdb to between 2019 and 2020). Looking at the study overall: The study examined how the T cell repertoire changed over the course of pregnancy in women with multiple sclerosis.

Trimming costs V 0 bases and J 5 bases, and their ends lie 15 bases apart. Measured from the cysteine to the phenylalanine, the CDR3 is 16 residues long. Just the 48-base CDR3 DNA is kept, in frame starting at base 1. As encoded in the germline V gene (reference sequence), CDR1 is SGHKS while CDR2 is YYEKEE. As to this clone: The target of this receptor is not known. Base qualities were left out, and no much larger clone turns up one base away.

Library creation used the immunoSEQ multiplex PCR assay. The table was pulled from immuneACCESS by TCRdb, which kept in-frame rearrangements only. Such tables lose some clones; where checked, under half of the loss comes from unresolved V genes, and the rest has no known cause. This sample lists 49,000 or so clones; 80% to 95% were detected once. Less than 2.5% of the sample rests with the top ten. In this chain, TRBV5-5 is recombined with TRBJ1-3; the D segment could be TRBD1, given 5 matching bases. The sequence was collected from a female donor with multiple sclerosis, enrolled in a pregnancy study. The sample in question was peripheral blood, obtained in the third trimester of pregnancy. The nucleotides are TGTGCCAGCAGCTTGGGGGGCAGGGCTTCGAGAAACACCATATATTTT. This sequence encodes CASSLGGRASRNTIYF.